The clone carrying this T cell receptor (beta chain) was seen ten or more times. The antigen remains unidentified. Sequence at one end of the junction differs from germline and may be a read error. The sample originates from a study of shared clonotypes between healthy human individuals. Study-wide background: Every donor yielded three CD4 naive, three CD4 memory, two CD8 naive and one CD8 memory plate. Study outcomes and limitations: Memory subsets generally showed lower estimated richness than naive subsets.

Deep-level settings were used for running the assay. Each replicate PCR on the sorted subsets used approximately 200 ng DNA (around 30,000 T cell genomes). The assay was immunoSEQ multiplex PCR, and TCRdb's table has in-frame clones only and misses some. The profile shows about 2 million clones, 85% to 95% of them singletons. CDR3 size: 14 residues. The germline V gene has CDR1 LGHNA and CDR2 YNFKEQ. The rearrangement uses TRBV4-2 and TRBJ1-2; no clear D. The sample comprised naive CD4+ T cells sorted from blood. Subset of the sample: CD45RA+ positively selected. The sequence was collected from a man aged 18-30 years in good health. CDR3 loop: CASSQGDDSRTVLF. CDR3 in DNA: TGTGCCAGCAGCCAAGGTGACGATAGCCGGACGGTTCTCTTC.